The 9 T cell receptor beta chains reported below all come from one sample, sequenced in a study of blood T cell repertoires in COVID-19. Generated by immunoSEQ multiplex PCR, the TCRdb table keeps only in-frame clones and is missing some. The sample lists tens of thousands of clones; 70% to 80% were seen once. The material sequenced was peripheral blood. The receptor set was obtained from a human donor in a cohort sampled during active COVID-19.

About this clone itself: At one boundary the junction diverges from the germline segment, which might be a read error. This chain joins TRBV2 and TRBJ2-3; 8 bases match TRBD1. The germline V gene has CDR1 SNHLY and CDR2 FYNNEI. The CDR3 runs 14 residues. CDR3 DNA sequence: TGTGCCAGCAGTGGGACAGGGTGGACAGGTACGCAGTATTTT. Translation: CASSGTGWTGTQYF.

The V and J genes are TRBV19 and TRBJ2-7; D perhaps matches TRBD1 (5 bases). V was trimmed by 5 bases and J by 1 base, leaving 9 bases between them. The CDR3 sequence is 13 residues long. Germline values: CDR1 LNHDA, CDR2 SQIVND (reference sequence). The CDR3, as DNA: TGTGCCAGTAGTTTGACAGAATCCTACGAGCAGTACTTC. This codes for CASSLTESYEQYF.

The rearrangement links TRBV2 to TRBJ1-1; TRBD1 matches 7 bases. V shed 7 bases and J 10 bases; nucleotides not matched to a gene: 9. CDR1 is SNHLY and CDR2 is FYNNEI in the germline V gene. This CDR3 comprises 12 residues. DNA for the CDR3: TGTGCCAGCACCCAAGACAGGGTTTCAGCTTTCTTT. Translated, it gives CASTQDRVSAFF. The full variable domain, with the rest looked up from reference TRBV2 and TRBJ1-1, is EPEVTQTPSHQVTQMGQEVILRCVPISNHLYFYWYRQILGQKVEFLVSFYNNEISEKSEIFDDQFSVERPDGSNFTLKIRSTKLEDSAMYFCASTQDRVSAFFGQGTRLTVV.

The CDR3 loop is CAWSVQQGAHEKLFF. DNA for the CDR3: TGTGCCTGGAGTGTACAGCAGGGGGCGCATGAAAAACTGTTTTTT. V gene TRBV30 combines with J gene TRBJ1-4; 8 bases match TRBD1. The CDR3 has 15 amino acids. Trimming cost V 0 bases and J 6 bases; bases outside gene matches: 6. Per the germline V gene, CDR1 is GTSNPN and CDR2 is SVGIG (reference sequence).

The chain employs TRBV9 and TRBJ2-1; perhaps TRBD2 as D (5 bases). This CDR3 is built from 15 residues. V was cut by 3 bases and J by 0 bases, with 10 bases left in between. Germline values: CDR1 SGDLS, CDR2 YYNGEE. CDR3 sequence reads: CASSESGSSYNEQFF. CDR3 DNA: TGTGCCAGCAGCGAAAGCGGCAGCTCCTACAATGAGCAGTTCTTC.

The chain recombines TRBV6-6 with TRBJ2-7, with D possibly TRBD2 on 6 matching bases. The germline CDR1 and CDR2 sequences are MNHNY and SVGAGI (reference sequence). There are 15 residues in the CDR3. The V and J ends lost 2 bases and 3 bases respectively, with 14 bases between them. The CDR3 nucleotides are TGTGCCAGCAGTTACAATCCGGCAGCGGGCTACGAGCAGTACTTC. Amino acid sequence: CASSYNPAAGYEQYF.

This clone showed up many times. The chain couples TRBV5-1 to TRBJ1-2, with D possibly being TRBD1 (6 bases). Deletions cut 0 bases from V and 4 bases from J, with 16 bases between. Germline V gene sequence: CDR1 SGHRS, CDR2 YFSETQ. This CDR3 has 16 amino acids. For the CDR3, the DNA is TGCGCCAGCAGCTTGGACACAGGGAAAAGGGGCTATGGCTACACCTTC. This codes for CASSLDTGKRGYGYTF.

The CDR3 DNA follows: TGTGCCAGCAGCTTCCGGACAGGGGATCAGCCCCAGCATTTT. Residues: CASSFRTGDQPQHF. The rearrangement uses TRBV7-2 and TRBJ1-5; TRBD1 matches 9 bases. J gave up 5 bases and V 3 bases, and 2 bases lay outside the gene matches. The CDR3 totals 14 residues. Per germline, CDR1 SGHTA and CDR2 FQGNSA. The full variable domain, with the rest looked up from reference TRBV7-2 and TRBJ1-5, is GAGVSQSPSNKVTEKGKDVELRCDPISGHTALYWYRQSLGQGLEFLIYFQGNSAPDKSGLPSDRFSAERTGGSVSTLTIQRTQQEDSAVYLCASSFRTGDQPQHFGDGTRLSIL.

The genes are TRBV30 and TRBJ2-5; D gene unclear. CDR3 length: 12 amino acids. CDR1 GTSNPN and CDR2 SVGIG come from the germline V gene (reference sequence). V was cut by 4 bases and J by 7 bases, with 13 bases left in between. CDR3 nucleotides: TGTGCCTGGACCCATCGGTCCCGGACCCAGTACTTC. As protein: CAWTHRSRTQYF.